This T cell receptor (beta chain) was documented in a study of somatic mutations in cytotoxic T cells in rheumatoid arthritis (dated by TCRdb to 2016 to 2017). Turning to the overall study: Right after diagnosis and prior to the start of any treatment, about 29 ml EDTA of peripheral blood was drawn from patients. Sorted V beta1+ cells also underwent TCRB sequencing, and some V beta antibody-stained T-cell populations were flow-sorted at nearly 100% purity on a FACSAria II or Sony SH800. To characterize clonality, the study used TCRB deep sequencing while asking whether somatic mutations are carried by expanded CD8+ T-cell clones in newly diagnosed, untreated rheumatoid arthritis. A total of around 62 rheumatoid arthritis patients and some 18 healthy controls underwent TCRB deep sequencing. Patients and controls did not essentially differ in median age, which was nearly identical between the groups.

This clone appeared a few times. This clone's antigen is unknown. No qualities accompany the bases; no much larger clone lies one base away. TCRB CDR3 sequencing used the immunoSEQ assay on genomic DNA. Per the original workflow: Published virus-specific TCRB sequences were compared with patient CD8+ clones larger than 1%, and only a few matches were found. Only productive TCRB rearrangements were included in the analyses. Defining a clone by its unique TCRB CDR3 sequence, the study calculated clonality as a productive clonality index derived from Shannon entropy. The template counts of each clone relative to the total templates per sample were used to calculate repertoire overlap between two samples. V-gene usage from TCRB sequencing and V-gene usage measured by flow cytometry were correlated (Spearman r of 0.61). Drawn from immuneACCESS, this table holds only the in-frame rearrangements with V and J called that TCRdb kept. Clones are partly lost; checked studies trace under half to an unresolved V gene and leave the rest unexplained. V and J calls and clone size are given by that table; D and trimming were obtained from the DNA. In all, the sample holds 7,000 to 9,500 clones, and roughly 90% of those were seen once. The ten largest account for 17% of the sample.

Points the paper makes about the study in general: It was unknown which antigens the expanded CD8+ clones targeted, and their absence from virus-specific databases did not exclude viral specificity. Rheumatoid arthritis patients and age-matched healthy controls did not significantly differ in CD8+ T-cell clonality. In patients, CD8+ clonality rose with age (Spearman r=0.49), which was not the case in healthy controls. The largest CD8+ clone made up more than 20% of CD8+ cells in about an eighth of the roughly 60 patients, and blood and synovial fluid shared several identical CD8+ TCRB sequences. The finding that TRBV07 was slightly underrepresented in patients was left unadjusted for multiple comparisons.

Positive magnetic bead selection on an AutoMACS was used to isolate CD4+ and CD8+ cells, with flow cytometry used to check purity. After a first flow cytometry screen using a TCR V beta antibody panel, clonal expansions were characterized through TCRB deep sequencing of sorted CD8+ fractions. Peripheral blood mononuclear cells were obtained using density gradient separation with Ficoll-Paque PLUS. Nucleospin Tissue or Tissue XS kits were used to extract DNA from CD4-enriched, CD8-enriched or PBMC samples, and a Qubit 2.0 fluorometer was used for quantification. The CDR3 covers 14 residues, taking in both the cysteine and the phenylalanine. Of the read, only the CDR3 DNA is kept; its 42 bases are in frame from base 1. The germline V gene encodes CDR1 SGHVS and CDR2 FQNEAQ. V loses 5 bases, J loses 0 bases, and the germline ends lie 8 bases apart.

Sequencing used CD8+ T cells sorted from blood. The chain employs TRBV7-8 and TRBJ2-1; the D region possibly corresponds to TRBD2 (5 bases align). The clonotype comes from a man aged 40-50 years with rheumatoid arthritis. CDR3 reads: CASSPRGSYNEQFF. The DNA reads as follows: TGTGCCAGCAGCCCCCGGGGCTCCTACAATGAGCAGTTCTTC.